Presented here are 16 T cell receptor beta chains from one specimen sequenced in a study of T cells in Graves' hyperthyroidism and ophthalmopathy. Amplification targeted TCR beta CDR3 regions from RNA transcripts. First-round RT-PCR targeting the TCR CDR3 was performed with the HTBI primer set. MiXCR, applied by TCRdb to the multiplex PCR reads, yields one record per CDR3 protein. The table has approximately 600,000 distinct CDR3 sequences, 14% seen once. Sequencing was performed on blood. These receptor sequences come from a woman under 30 with Graves' ophthalmopathy.

Concerning this clonotype: One base away lies a much larger clone, so this may be a sequencing read error. The gene calls are TRBV7-3 and TRBJ2-3; TRBD2 matches 9 bases. This CDR3 has 15 residues. Per germline, CDR1 SGHTA and CDR2 FQGTGA. CDR3 bases: TGTGCCAGCAACTTAAAGGTAGCGGGAGAAGATACGCAGTATTTT. Translated, it gives CASNLKVAGEDTQYF.

The rearrangement links TRBV7-9 to TRBJ2-2; 9 positions agree with TRBD2. The germline V gene encodes CDR1 SEHNR and CDR2 FQNEAQ (reference sequence). This CDR3 is 17 amino acids long. V was pared by 4 bases and J by 1 base, with 7 bases of the junction left unmatched. CDR3 sequence: CASSSVAGEVNTGELFF. The CDR3 DNA follows: TGTGCCAGCAGCTCCGTAGCGGGAGAGGTGAACACCGGGGAGCTGTTTTTT.

The sample holds a few counts of this clonotype. V and J are TRBV24-1 and TRBJ2-7; D is perhaps TRBD1 or TRBD2 (6 bases each). Germline CDR1 KGHDR, CDR2 SFDVKD. Trimming cost V 3 bases and J 7 bases, with 15 bases left between them. This CDR3 has 14 residues. The CDR3 protein is CATSDGGGPGEQYF. For the CDR3, the DNA is TGTGCCACCAGTGATGGTGGGGGGCCGGGGGAGCAGTACTTC.

This clonotype was observed at least ten times. The rearrangement uses TRBV3-1 and TRBJ1-2, with 7 bases lining up with TRBD1. Germline assignment: CDR1 LGHDT and CDR2 YNNKEL (reference sequence). Losses at the gene ends were 4 bases for V and 4 bases for J; bases not matched to a gene: 6. There are 14 residues in the CDR3. The CDR3 sequence is CASSPKTGSYGYTF. The CDR3 bases are TGTGCCAGCAGCCCGAAGACAGGGAGCTATGGCTACACCTTC.

This clonotype was seen only a few times. This rearrangement joins TRBV10-3 to TRBJ2-1, with 11 nucleotides matching TRBD2. V dropped 11 bases and J dropped 9; count of bases not matched to a gene: 15. The CDR3 runs to 15 residues. Germline lookup yields CDR1 ENHRY and CDR2 SYGVKD. Written as DNA, the CDR3 is TGTGCCTGCGGCCCTAGTAGCGGGAGGGCCGGTGAGCAGTTCTTC. It encodes CACGPSSGRAGEQFF.

In nucleotides, the CDR3 is TGCGCCAGCAGCTTTGGACTAGCGGGGTCCTACGAGCAGTACTTC. This codes for CASSFGLAGSYEQYF. The J gene is TRBJ2-7, the V gene TRBV5-1, with 12 bases fitting TRBD2. In germline, CDR1 is SGHRS, CDR2 YFSETQ. This CDR3 has 15 amino acids. With V trimmed by 2 bases and J by 1 base, 1 base remained unmatched. The variable domain in full, with the rest retrieved from reference TRBV5-1 and TRBJ2-7, is KAGVTQTPRYLIKTRGQQVTLSCSPISGHRSVSWYQQTPGQGLQFLFEYFSETQRNKGNFPGRFSGRQFSNSRSEMNVSTLELGDSALYLCASSFGLAGSYEQYFGPGTRLTVT.

This clonotype occurred many times. The rearrangement joins TRBV12-3 or TRBV12-4 to TRBJ2-3, with 7 bases that match TRBD2. V shed 6 bases and J 3 bases; nucleotides not matched to a gene: 15. The CDR3 has 17 residues. For the CDR3, the DNA is TGTGCCAGCAGGAAGGCCGTGGGGCTAGCGGATACAGATACGCAGTATTTT. Translating gives CASRKAVGLADTDTQYF.

This clonotype was picked up a small number of times. This chain connects TRBV18 to TRBJ2-3; D could derive from TRBD1 or TRBD2 (5 bases each). The CDR3 has 15 amino acids. The V end was cut by 3 bases, the J end by 4 bases, with 14 bases between. The germline CDR1 and CDR2 sequences are KGHSH and LQKENI. The CDR3 sequence is CASSPSIQGPDTQYF. The CDR3 nucleotides are TGTGCCAGCTCACCTAGCATCCAGGGACCAGATACGCAGTATTTT.

The table lists this clonotype with a few counts. This rearrangement joins TRBV12-3 or TRBV12-4 to TRBJ1-2; the D is unclear. Trimming took 2 bases from V and 4 from J, leaving 11 bases between them. The CDR3 runs 14 residues. The CDR3 is CASSLSGGLYGYTF. The CDR3 DNA sequence: TGTGCCAGCAGTTTATCCGGCGGACTCTATGGCTACACCTTC.

This clonotype was seen ten or more times. The genes are TRBV6-1 and TRBJ2-3, with D possibly being TRBD1 or TRBD2 (6 bases each). The germline gives CDR1 MNHNS, CDR2 SASEGT. The V end lost 8 bases, the J end lost 2 bases, and 14 bases lay between the germline ends. The CDR3 extends over 14 amino acids. This CDR3 reads CASGVGGNTDTQYF. As DNA, the CDR3 is TGTGCCAGCGGAGTGGGGGGCAACACAGATACGCAGTATTTT.

The chain recombines TRBV10-3 with TRBJ2-7; D is perhaps TRBD2 (6 bases). Germline CDR1 ENHRY, CDR2 SYGVKD. V was trimmed by 10 bases and J by 5 bases, leaving 18 bases between them. This CDR3 is built from 13 residues. The CDR3 is CATLATRADEQYF. CDR3 nucleotides: TGTGCCACTCTAGCGACTCGGGCCGACGAGCAGTACTTC.

This clonotype was counted ten times or more. The CDR3 reads CASSLDGSGKLFF. CDR3 coding DNA: TGCGCCAGCAGCTTGGATGGCAGTGGAAAACTGTTTTTT. This chain joins TRBV5-1 and TRBJ1-4; the D is unclear. The CDR3 runs to 13 residues. In germline, CDR1 is SGHRS, CDR2 YFSETQ. V shed 0 bases and J shed 10 bases, with 10 bases lying between them.

This clonotype appeared many times. The chain carries TRBV10-3 and TRBJ1-2; 10 nucleotides line up with TRBD1. Germline assignment: CDR1 ENHRY and CDR2 SYGVKD. J gave up 6 bases and V 0 bases, and 4 bases lay outside the gene matches. CDR3 size: 15 residues. CDR3 in DNA: TGTGCCATCAGTGAGTCGACAGGGGGCAAGGATGGCTACACCTTC. Protein product: CAISESTGGKDGYTF.

The table lists this clonotype with a few counts. V and J are TRBV7-9 and TRBJ1-1; D remains ambiguous. Trimming removed 6 bases at V and 4 bases at J, with 15 bases between. The germline gives CDR1 SEHNR, CDR2 FQNEAQ (reference sequence). The CDR3 sequence is 14 residues long. The CDR3 DNA is TGTGCCAGCAGTTACGCTAACCGGGGCACTGAAGCTTTCTTT. Protein product: CASSYANRGTEAFF.

This clonotype was observed a few times. The chain is built from TRBV3-1 and TRBJ1-1; no definite D call. The V and J ends lost 4 bases and 5 bases respectively, with 14 bases between them. The germline gives CDR1 LGHDT, CDR2 YNNKEL (reference sequence). The length of the CDR3 is 14 residues. CDR3 nucleotides: TGTGCCAGCAGCCCGTGGCGGGGATGGACTGAAGCTTTCTTT. It is translated as CASSPWRGWTEAFF.

The J gene is TRBJ2-3, the V gene TRBV7-9; D ambiguous. CDR3 length equals 15 residues. Germline V gene lookup returns CDR1 SEHNR and CDR2 FQNEAQ (reference sequence). Trimming left V 6 bases short and J 0 bases short, with 13 bases between. CDR3 sequence (DNA): TGTGCCAGCAGATCGAGAGGCGTAAGCACAGATACGCAGTATTTT. Its protein is CASRSRGVSTDTQYF.